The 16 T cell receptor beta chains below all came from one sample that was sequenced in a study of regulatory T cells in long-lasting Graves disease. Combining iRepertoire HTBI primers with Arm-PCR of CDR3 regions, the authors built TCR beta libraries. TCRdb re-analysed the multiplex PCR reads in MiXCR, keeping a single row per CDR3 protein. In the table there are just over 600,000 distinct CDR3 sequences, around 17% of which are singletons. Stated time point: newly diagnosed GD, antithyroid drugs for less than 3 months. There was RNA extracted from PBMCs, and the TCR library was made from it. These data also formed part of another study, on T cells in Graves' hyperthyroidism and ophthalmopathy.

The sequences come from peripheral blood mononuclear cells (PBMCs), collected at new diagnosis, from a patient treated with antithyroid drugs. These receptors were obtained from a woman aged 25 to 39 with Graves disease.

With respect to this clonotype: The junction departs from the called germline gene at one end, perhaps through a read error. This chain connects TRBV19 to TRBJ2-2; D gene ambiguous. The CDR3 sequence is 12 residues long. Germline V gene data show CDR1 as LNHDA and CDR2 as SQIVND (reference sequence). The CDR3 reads CTSSNPTGELFF. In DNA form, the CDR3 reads TGTACCAGTAGTAATCCAACCGGGGAGCTGTTTTTT.

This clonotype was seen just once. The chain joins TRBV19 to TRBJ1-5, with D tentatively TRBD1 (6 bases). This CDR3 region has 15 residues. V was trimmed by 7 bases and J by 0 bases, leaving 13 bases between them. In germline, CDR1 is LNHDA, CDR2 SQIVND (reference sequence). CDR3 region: CASKDRPHSNQPQHF. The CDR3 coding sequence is TGTGCCAGTAAAGACAGGCCCCATAGCAATCAGCCCCAGCATTTT.

CDR3 DNA: TGTGCCAGCAGCGCACAGGGATTCACAGATACGCAGTATTTT. Translated: CASSAQGFTDTQYF. The chain couples TRBV7-2 to TRBJ2-3; D is perhaps TRBD1 (6 bases). Germline lookup yields CDR1 SGHTA and CDR2 FQGNSA. The CDR3 is 14 residues long. The V end was cut by 5 bases, the J end by 2 bases, with 11 bases between.

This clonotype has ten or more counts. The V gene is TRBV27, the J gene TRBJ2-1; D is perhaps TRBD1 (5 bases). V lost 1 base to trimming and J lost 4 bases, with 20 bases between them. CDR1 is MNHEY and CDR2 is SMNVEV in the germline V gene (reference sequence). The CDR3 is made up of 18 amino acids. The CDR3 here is CASSLWDPRVVSYNEQFF. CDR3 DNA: TGTGCCAGCAGTTTATGGGATCCCAGGGTCGTTTCTTACAATGAGCAGTTCTTC.

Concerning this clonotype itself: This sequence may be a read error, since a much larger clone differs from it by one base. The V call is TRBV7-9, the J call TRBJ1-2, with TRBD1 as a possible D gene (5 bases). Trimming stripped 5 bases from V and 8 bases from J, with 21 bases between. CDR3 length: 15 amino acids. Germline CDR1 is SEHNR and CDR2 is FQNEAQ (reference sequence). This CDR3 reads CASSHGGRQASGYTF. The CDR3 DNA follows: TGTGCCAGCAGCCATGGGGGGAGGCAGGCGTCGGGCTACACCTTC. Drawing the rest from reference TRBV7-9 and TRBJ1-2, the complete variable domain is DTGVSQNPRHKITKRGQNVTFRCDPISEHNRLYWYRQTLGQGPEFLTYFQNEAQLEKSRLLSDRFSAERPKGSFSTLEIQRTEQGDSAMYLCASSHGGRQASGYTFGSGTRLTVV.

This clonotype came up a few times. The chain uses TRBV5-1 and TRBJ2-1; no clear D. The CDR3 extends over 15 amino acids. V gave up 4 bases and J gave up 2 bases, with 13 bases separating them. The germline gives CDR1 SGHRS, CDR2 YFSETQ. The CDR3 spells CASSSEDRTYNEQFF. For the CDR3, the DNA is TGCGCCAGCAGCAGTGAGGACCGGACCTACAATGAGCAGTTCTTC.

The chain's CDR3 is CASSFPGLSSYNEQFF. The CDR3 DNA follows: TGCGCCAGCAGCTTTCCGGGACTTAGCTCCTACAATGAGCAGTTCTTC. The gene calls are TRBV5-1 and TRBJ2-1, with D tentatively TRBD2 (6 bases). V lost 2 bases and J 0 bases, leaving 12 bases between the germline ends. Looked up from germline, CDR1 is SGHRS and CDR2 is YFSETQ. CDR3 length equals 16 residues.

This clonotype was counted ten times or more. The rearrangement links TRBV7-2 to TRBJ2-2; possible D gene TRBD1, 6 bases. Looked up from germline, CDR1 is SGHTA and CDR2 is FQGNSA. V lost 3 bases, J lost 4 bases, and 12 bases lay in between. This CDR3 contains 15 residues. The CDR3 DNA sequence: TGTGCCAGCAGCTTTACTTCAGGGGCCACCGGGGAGCTGTTTTTT. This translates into CASSFTSGATGELFF.

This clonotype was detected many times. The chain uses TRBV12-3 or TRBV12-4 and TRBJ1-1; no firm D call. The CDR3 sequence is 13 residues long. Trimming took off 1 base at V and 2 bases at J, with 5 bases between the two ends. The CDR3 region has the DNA TGTGCCAGCAGTTTAGAAGTTAACACTGAAGCTTTCTTT. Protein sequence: CASSLEVNTEAFF.

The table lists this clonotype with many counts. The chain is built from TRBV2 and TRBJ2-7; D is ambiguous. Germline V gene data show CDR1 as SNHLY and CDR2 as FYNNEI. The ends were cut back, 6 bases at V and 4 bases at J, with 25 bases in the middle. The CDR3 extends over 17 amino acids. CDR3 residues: CASSSLRSTRAAYEQYF. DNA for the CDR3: TGTGCCAGCAGCTCCTTGCGGTCGACCCGGGCTGCGTACGAGCAGTACTTC.

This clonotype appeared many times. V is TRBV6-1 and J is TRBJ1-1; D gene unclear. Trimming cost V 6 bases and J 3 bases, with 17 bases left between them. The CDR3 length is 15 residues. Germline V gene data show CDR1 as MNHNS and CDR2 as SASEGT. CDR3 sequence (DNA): TGTGCCAGCAGCCCAGGTGGAAGAAGGGACACTGAAGCTTTCTTT. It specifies CASSPGGRRDTEAFF.

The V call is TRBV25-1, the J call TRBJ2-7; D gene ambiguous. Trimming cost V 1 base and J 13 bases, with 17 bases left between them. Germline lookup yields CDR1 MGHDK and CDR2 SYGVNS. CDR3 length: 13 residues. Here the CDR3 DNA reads TGTGCCAGCAGTGAATTTTCAGGCGAAACCCCATACTTC. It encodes CASSEFSGETPYF.

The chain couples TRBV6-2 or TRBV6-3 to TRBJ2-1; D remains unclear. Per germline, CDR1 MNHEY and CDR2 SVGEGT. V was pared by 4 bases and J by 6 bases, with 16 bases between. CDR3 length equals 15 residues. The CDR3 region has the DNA TGTGCCAGCAGTTCCCTGCCTGCTAGGCTCAATGAGCAGTTCTTC. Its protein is CASSSLPARLNEQFF.

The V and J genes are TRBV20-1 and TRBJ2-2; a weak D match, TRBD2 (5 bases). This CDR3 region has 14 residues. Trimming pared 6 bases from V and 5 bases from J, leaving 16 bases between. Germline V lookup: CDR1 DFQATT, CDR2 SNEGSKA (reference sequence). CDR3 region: CSARVGRTTGELFF. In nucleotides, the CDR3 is TGCAGTGCCCGGGTGGGGAGAACTACCGGGGAGCTGTTTTTT.

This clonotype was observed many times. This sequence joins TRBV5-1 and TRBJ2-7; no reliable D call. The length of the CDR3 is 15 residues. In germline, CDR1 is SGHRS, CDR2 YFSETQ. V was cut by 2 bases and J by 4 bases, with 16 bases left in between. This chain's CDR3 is CASSFRSSTPYEQYF. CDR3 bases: TGCGCCAGCAGCTTTCGGAGCTCCACGCCTTACGAGCAGTACTTC.

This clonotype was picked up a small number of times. The CDR3, as DNA: TGCAGTGCTAGAGCGGGCGGGGACTGGGAAGGAGGGGAGCTGTTTTTT. Protein product: CSARAGGDWEGGELFF. This chain links TRBV20-1 with TRBJ2-2, with TRBD2 as a possible D gene (6 bases). This CDR3 is 16 amino acids long. Trimming took off 1 base at V and 8 bases at J, with 20 bases between the two ends. Germline V gives CDR1 DFQATT, CDR2 SNEGSKA (reference sequence).